This TCR beta chain was observed in a study of vaccination and CD4 T cells after COVID-19. This clonotype was seen more than once but under ten times. Its target is unknown. Sample treatment: roughly 11-day PBMC culture with coronavirus spike peptide pools or control peptides (ViraFEST assay). An Oncomine TCR Beta short-read assay was used to sequence the DNA from cultured CD4+ T cells. TCRdb re-derived calls from the PCR reads in MiXCR, one entry per CDR3 protein. The repertoire consists of 9,900 or so distinct CDR3 sequences, with 20% to 30% occurring once and the leading ten covering about 45%. The V and J ends lost 1 base and 3 bases, in that order; junction bases with no gene match: 12. Per germline, CDR1 SGHTS and CDR2 YDEGEE. The CDR3 totals 17 residues.

The rearrangement uses TRBV5-8 and TRBJ2-7; TRBD2 agrees at 8 bases. This sample comprised CD4+ T cells from blood, cultured in vitro, obtained before SARS-CoV-2 vaccination. The receptor was derived from a human donor who received a COVID-19 vaccine. In DNA form, the CDR3 reads TGTGCCAGCAGCTTGCTCATTAGCGGGGAAGGGATCTACGAGCAGTACTTC. Its translation is CASSLLISGEGIYEQYF.